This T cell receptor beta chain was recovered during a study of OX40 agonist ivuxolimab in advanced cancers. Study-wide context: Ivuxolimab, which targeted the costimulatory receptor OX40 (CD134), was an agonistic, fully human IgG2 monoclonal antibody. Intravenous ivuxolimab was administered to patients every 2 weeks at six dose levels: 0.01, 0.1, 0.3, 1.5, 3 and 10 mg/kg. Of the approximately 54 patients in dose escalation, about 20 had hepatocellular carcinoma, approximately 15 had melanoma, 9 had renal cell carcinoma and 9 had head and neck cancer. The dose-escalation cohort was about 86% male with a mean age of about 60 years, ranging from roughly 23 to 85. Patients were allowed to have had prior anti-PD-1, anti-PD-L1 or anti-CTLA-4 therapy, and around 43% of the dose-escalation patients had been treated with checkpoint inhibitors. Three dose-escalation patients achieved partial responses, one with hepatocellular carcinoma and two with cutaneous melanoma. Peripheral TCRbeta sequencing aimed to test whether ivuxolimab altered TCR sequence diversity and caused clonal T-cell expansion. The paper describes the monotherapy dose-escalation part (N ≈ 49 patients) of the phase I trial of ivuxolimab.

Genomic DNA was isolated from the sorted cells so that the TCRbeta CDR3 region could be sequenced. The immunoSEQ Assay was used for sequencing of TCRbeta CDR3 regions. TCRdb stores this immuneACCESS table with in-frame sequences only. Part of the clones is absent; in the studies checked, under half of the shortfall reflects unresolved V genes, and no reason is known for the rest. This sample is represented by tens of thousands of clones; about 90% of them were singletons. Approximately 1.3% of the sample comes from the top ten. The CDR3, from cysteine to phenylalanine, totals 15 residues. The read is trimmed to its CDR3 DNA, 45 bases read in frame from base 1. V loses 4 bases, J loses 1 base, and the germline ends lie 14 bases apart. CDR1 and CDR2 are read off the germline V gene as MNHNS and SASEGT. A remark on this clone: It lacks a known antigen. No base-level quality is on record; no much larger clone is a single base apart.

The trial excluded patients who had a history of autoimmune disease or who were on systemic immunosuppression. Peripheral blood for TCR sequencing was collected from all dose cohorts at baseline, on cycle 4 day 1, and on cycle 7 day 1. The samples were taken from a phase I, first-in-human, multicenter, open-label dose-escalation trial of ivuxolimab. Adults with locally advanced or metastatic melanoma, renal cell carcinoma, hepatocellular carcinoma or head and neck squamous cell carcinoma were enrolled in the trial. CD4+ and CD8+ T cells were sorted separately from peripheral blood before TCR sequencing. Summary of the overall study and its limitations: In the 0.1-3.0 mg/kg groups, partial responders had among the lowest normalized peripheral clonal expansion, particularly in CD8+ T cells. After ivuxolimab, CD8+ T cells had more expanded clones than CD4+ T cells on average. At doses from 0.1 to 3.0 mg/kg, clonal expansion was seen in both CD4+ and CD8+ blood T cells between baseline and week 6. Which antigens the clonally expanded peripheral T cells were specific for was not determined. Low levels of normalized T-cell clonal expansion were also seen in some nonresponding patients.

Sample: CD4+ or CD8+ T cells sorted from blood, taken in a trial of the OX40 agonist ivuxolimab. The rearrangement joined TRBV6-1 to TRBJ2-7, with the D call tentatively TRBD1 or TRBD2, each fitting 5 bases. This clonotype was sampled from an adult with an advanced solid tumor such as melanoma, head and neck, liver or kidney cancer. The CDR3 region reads CASSVRDLTSYEQYF. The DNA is TGTGCCAGCAGTGTCCGGGACCTAACATCCTACGAGCAGTACTTC.